The entry that follows covers one T cell receptor beta chain sequence. Per germline, CDR1 SNHLY and CDR2 FYNNEI. There are 15 residues in the CDR3. Trimming stripped 7 bases from V and 6 bases from J, with 20 bases between. The data originate from a study of blood T cell repertoires in COVID-19. Sequencing was performed with immunoSEQ multiplex PCR; in TCRdb, only in-frame clones are kept and a portion is missing. The sample records about 180,000 clones, 87% being singletons. The specimen sequenced was PBMCs or T cells enriched from blood (not recorded which). The clonotype comes from a human donor with acute COVID-19. The donor label of this sample is uncertain. This sequence joins TRBV2 and TRBJ2-3, with a possible D match to TRBD1 (8 bases). The CDR3 protein is CASTVTGGDWDTQYF. The CDR3 DNA sequence: TGTGCCAGCACTGTCACAGGGGGGGATTGGGATACGCAGTATTTT. The full variable domain, its missing parts supplied by reference TRBV2 and TRBJ2-3, is EPEVTQTPSHQVTQMGQEVILRCVPISNHLYFYWYRQILGQKVEFLVSFYNNEISEKSEIFDDQFSVERPDGSNFTLKIRSTKLEDSAMYFCASTVTGGDWDTQYFGPGTRLTVL.